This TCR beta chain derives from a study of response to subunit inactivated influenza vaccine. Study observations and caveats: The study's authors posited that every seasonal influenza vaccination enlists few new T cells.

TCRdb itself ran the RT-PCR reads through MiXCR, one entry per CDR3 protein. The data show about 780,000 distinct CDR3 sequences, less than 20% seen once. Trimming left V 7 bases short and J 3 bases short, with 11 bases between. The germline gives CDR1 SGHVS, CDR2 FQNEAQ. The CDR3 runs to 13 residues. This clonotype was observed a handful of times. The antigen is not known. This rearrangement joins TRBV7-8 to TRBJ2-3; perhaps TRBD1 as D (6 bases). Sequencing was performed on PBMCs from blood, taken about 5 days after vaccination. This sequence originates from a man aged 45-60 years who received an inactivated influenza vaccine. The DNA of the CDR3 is TGTGCCAGCACCAAGCAGGGGACAGATACGCAGTATTTT. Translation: CASTKQGTDTQYF. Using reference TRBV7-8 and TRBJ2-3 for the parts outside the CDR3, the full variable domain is GAGVSQSPRYKVAKRGQDVALRCDPISGHVSLFWYQQALGQGPEFLTYFQNEAQLDKSGLPSDRFFAERPEGSVSTLKIQRTQQEDSAVYLCASTKQGTDTQYFGPGTRLTVL.